Following are 32 T cell receptor beta chains from one sample sequenced in a study of T cell responses to AZD1222 COVID-19 vaccine. The table came from immunoSEQ multiplex PCR; TCRdb's copy has only in-frame clones and leaves some out. Among 150,000 or so clones listed, over 85% were seen once. This specimen consisted of peripheral blood, obtained on day 0 of AZD1222 vaccination. The receptors come from an adult in good health.

This chain links TRBV5-5 with TRBJ1-2, with D possibly being TRBD1 (6 bases). The V and J ends lost 2 bases and 4 bases respectively, with 15 bases between them. Germline-derived CDR1 and CDR2 are SGHKS and YYEKEE (reference sequence). This CDR3 contains 15 residues. As DNA, the CDR3 is TGTGCCAGCAGCTTACAGGGTTATGGGAGCTATGGCTACACCTTC. Its protein is CASSLQGYGSYGYTF.

The chain links TRBV3-1 (or the pseudogene TRBV3-2) to TRBJ2-3; TRBD2 aligns across 7 bases. Germline lookup yields CDR1 LGHDT and CDR2 YNNKEL (reference sequence). Trimming took 4 bases from V and 6 from J; bases not matched to a gene: 10. The CDR3 is 15 amino acids. The CDR3 is CASSPGLPWRDTQYF. The CDR3 DNA reads TGTGCCAGCAGCCCGGGACTACCTTGGAGGGATACGCAGTATTTT.

V and J are TRBV10-3 and TRBJ2-7; tentatively, D is TRBD1 (5 bases). The length of the CDR3 is 16 residues. V lost 5 bases to trimming and J lost 7 bases, with 24 bases between them. In germline, CDR1 is ENHRY, CDR2 SYGVKD. The CDR3 loop reads CAISSTEPAVTREQYF. The CDR3 DNA sequence: TGTGCCATCAGTTCGACAGAACCCGCAGTAACTCGAGAGCAGTACTTC.

J is TRBJ1-2 and V is TRBV28, with 7 bases lining up with TRBD1. CDR1 is MDHEN and CDR2 is SYDVKM in the germline V gene. The CDR3 consists of 14 residues. CDR3 nucleotides: TGTGCGATTTCCACAGGGGCTCCTAACTATGGCTACACCTTC. Translated: CAISTGAPNYGYTF.

The table lists this clone with a few counts. The chain has TRBV6-5 and TRBJ2-1; either TRBD1 or TRBD2 may supply D (5 bases each). The CDR3 has 16 amino acids. In germline, CDR1 is MNHEY, CDR2 SVGAGI. Trimming took 4 bases from V and 5 from J, leaving 18 bases between them. In DNA form, the CDR3 reads TGTGCCAGCAGTTCTCATCTCTCGGGACGACACAATGAGCAGTTCTTC. Translation: CASSSHLSGRHNEQFF.

The V and J genes are TRBV15 and TRBJ1-2, with 9 positions matching TRBD1. The CDR3 is 15 amino acids. With 1 base clipped from V and 8 bases from J, the junction kept 8 bases outside the gene matches. Germline CDR1 reads LNHNV; CDR2 reads YYDKDF (reference sequence). The CDR3 DNA sequence: TGTGCCACCAGCAGAGCCGCACAGGGGGCGAGCGGCTACACCTTC. This gives the protein CATSRAAQGASGYTF.

The V gene is TRBV11-2, the J gene TRBJ1-6; D perhaps matches TRBD1 (5 bases). Germline CDR1 is SGHAT and CDR2 is FQNNGV. There are 14 residues in the CDR3. With 1 base removed from V and 8 bases from J, the gap between germline ends came to 9 bases. CDR3 amino acids: CASSLVGGDSPLHF. Written as DNA, the CDR3 is TGTGCCAGCAGCTTAGTCGGGGGGGATTCACCCCTCCACTTT.

The rearrangement joins TRBV24-1 to TRBJ1-1; no clear D. The CDR3 extends over 15 amino acids. Germline V gene sequence: CDR1 KGHDR, CDR2 SFDVKD. Deletions cut 4 bases from V and 0 bases from J, with 11 bases between. For the CDR3, the DNA is TGTGCCACCAGTGACGGGCAGCTAATGAACACTGAAGCTTTCTTT. Translated, it gives CATSDGQLMNTEAFF.

This chain joins TRBV6-6 and TRBJ2-2; 7 nucleotides line up with TRBD2. CDR1 and CDR2 from the germline V gene are MNHNY and SVGAGI (reference sequence). V dropped 7 bases and J dropped 5; count of bases not matched to a gene: 4. The CDR3 has 13 amino acids. The CDR3 sequence is CASILAVTGELFF. The CDR3, as DNA: TGTGCCAGCATCCTAGCGGTTACCGGGGAGCTGTTTTTT.

The chain has TRBV2 and TRBJ1-3; perhaps TRBD1 as D (6 bases). The CDR3 consists of 13 residues. The germline gives CDR1 SNHLY, CDR2 FYNNEI. V shed 11 bases and J shed 0 bases, with 11 bases lying between them. CDR3 amino acids: CAGTGTSGNTIYF. The CDR3 DNA is TGTGCCGGTACAGGGACCTCTGGAAACACCATATATTTT. The variable domain in full, with the rest retrieved from reference TRBV2 and TRBJ1-3, is EPEVTQTPSHQVTQMGQEVILRCVPISNHLYFYWYRQILGQKVEFLVSFYNNEISEKSEIFDDQFSVERPDGSNFTLKIRSTKLEDSAMYFCAGTGTSGNTIYFGEGSWLTVV.

The chain couples TRBV6-5 to TRBJ1-5; 8 nucleotides align to TRBD1. The trim removed 1 base at V and 4 bases at J, leaving 6 bases unmatched. Germline V CDR1 and CDR2: MNHEY, SVGAGI. CDR3 length: 16 amino acids. The CDR3 DNA sequence: TGTGCCAGCAGTTACTTCCAGGGGGCTGTTAATCAGCCCCAGCATTTT. This encodes CASSYFQGAVNQPQHF.

The chain is built from TRBV2 and TRBJ2-7; perhaps TRBD2 as D (5 bases). With 1 base removed from V and 0 bases from J, the gap between germline ends came to 10 bases. CDR1 is SNHLY, CDR2 FYNNEI, per germline. The CDR3 contains 15 residues. In nucleotides, the CDR3 is TGTGCCAGCAGTGAAGAGGAGGTTAGCTCCTACGAGCAGTACTTC. It translates to CASSEEEVSSYEQYF.

This chain connects TRBV6-5 to TRBJ1-2; 11 positions agree with TRBD1. Unmatched junction bases numbered 11, after V lost 6 bases and J lost 8 bases. This CDR3 has 15 amino acids. Per the germline V gene, CDR1 is MNHEY and CDR2 is SVGAGI. The CDR3 DNA is TGTGCCAGCAGAACCGGGACAGGGGGGCTTTTAGGCTACACCTTC. Amino acids: CASRTGTGGLLGYTF.

This rearrangement joins TRBV9 to TRBJ2-3; TRBD1 is a possible D gene (5 bases). CDR3 length: 18 amino acids. V was trimmed by 1 base and J by 2 bases, leaving 20 bases between them. Germline-derived CDR1 and CDR2 are SGDLS and YYNGEE. CDR3 sequence reads: CASSVSPVVIGDTDTQYF. The CDR3 bases are TGTGCCAGCAGCGTATCCCCAGTGGTAATAGGGGACACAGATACGCAGTATTTT.

Comments on this clone: This sample also contains other DNA sequences that code for the same CDR3. The chain's CDR3 is CASSLVGGGGQPQHF. The DNA of the CDR3 is TGTGCCAGCAGCTTAGTGGGGGGAGGGGGTCAGCCCCAGCATTTT. The J gene is TRBJ1-5, the V gene TRBV7-8, with D maybe TRBD1 (6 bases). CDR1 and CDR2 (germline): SGHVS, FQNEAQ. V was shortened by 1 base and J by 6 bases, with 13 bases between the two germline ends. The CDR3 consists of 15 residues.

Here the CDR3 DNA reads TGCAGTGCTAGACCAACAAACATTCAGTACTTC. This encodes CSARPTNIQYF. The V gene is TRBV20-1, the J gene TRBJ2-4; D unresolved. The CDR3 consists of 11 residues. V gave up 2 bases and J gave up 6 bases, with 5 bases separating them. The V gene's germline CDR1 is DFQATT and CDR2 SNEGSKA (reference sequence).

This clone was picked up a small number of times. This sequence joins TRBV6-5 and TRBJ2-5, with TRBD2 matching over 7 bases. Trimming at V came to 8 bases and at J to 1 base, leaving 10 bases not matched to a gene. Germline lookup yields CDR1 MNHEY and CDR2 SVGAGI. The length of the CDR3 is 15 residues. Here the CDR3 DNA reads TGTGCCAGCGGAAGACGGGGGGTCCCCCAAGAGACCCAGTACTTC. It specifies CASGRRGVPQETQYF.

The genes are TRBV19 and TRBJ1-4; 9 bases match TRBD1. The CDR3 spans 14 residues. The V gene end was trimmed by 7 bases and the J gene end by 10 bases; junction bases not matched to a gene: 10. Germline values: CDR1 LNHDA, CDR2 SQIVND (reference sequence). The CDR3 nucleotides read TGTGCCAGTACCTCAGGACAGGGGTCCCGAAAACTGTTTTTT. It codes for CASTSGQGSRKLFF.

The chain combines TRBV7-2 with TRBJ2-7; TRBD1 matches at 7 bases. CDR1 is SGHTA, CDR2 FQGNSA, per germline. The J segment lost 5 bases and the V segment lost 3 bases, leaving 7 bases of the junction unmatched. The CDR3 runs 14 residues. The CDR3 spells CASSFPGQSHEQYF. CDR3 DNA sequence: TGTGCCAGCAGCTTTCCGGGACAGTCCCACGAGCAGTACTTC.

The genes are TRBV5-1 and TRBJ1-6, with 7 bases aligning to TRBD1. This CDR3 is built from 16 residues. CDR1 is SGHRS, CDR2 YFSETQ, per germline. V trimming: 0 bases; J trimming: 4 bases; junction bases outside the gene matches: 4. CDR3 amino acids: CASSLVAGGYNSPLHF. The CDR3 bases are TGCGCCAGCAGCTTGGTCGCAGGGGGGTATAATTCACCCCTCCACTTT.

V and J are TRBV11-2 and TRBJ2-4, with D possibly TRBD1 on 6 matching bases. The CDR3 sequence is 13 residues long. The germline CDR1 and CDR2 sequences are SGHAT and FQNNGV. V was trimmed by 7 bases and J by 9 bases, leaving 16 bases between them. The CDR3 spells CASTTQGIRIQYF. CDR3 bases: TGTGCCAGCACCACGCAGGGGATTCGCATTCAGTACTTC.

The chain couples TRBV19 to TRBJ2-7; 11 bases match TRBD1. V was clipped by 5 bases and J by 2 bases; unmatched bases: 8. The CDR3 sequence is 16 residues long. Germline-derived CDR1 and CDR2 are LNHDA and SQIVND (reference sequence). CDR3 sequence: CASSSPGQGAAYEQYF. Written as DNA, the CDR3 is TGTGCCAGTAGTTCGCCTGGACAGGGGGCTGCCTACGAGCAGTACTTC.

The chain carries TRBV7-9 and TRBJ1-6; a weak D match, TRBD1 (6 bases). The germline CDR1 and CDR2 sequences are SEHNR and FQNEAQ (reference sequence). Trimming took off 1 base at V and 14 bases at J, with 12 bases between the two ends. This CDR3 is 13 amino acids long. The CDR3 nucleotides are TGTGCCAGCAGCTTAGTGGGGGCCCATGCCCTCCACTTT. Amino acids: CASSLVGAHALHF.

The chain couples TRBV19 to TRBJ2-2; 7 bases map to TRBD2. The CDR3 extends over 16 amino acids. Unmatched junction bases numbered 7, after V lost 6 bases and J lost 0 bases. CDR1 is LNHDA and CDR2 is SQIVND in the germline V gene (reference sequence). CDR3 sequence: CASRGSLAANTGELFF. The DNA of the CDR3 is TGTGCCAGTAGAGGCTCCCTAGCGGCGAACACCGGGGAGCTGTTTTTT.

This chain uses TRBV27 with TRBJ2-3; the D gene is possibly TRBD1 (6 bases). There are 17 residues in the CDR3. Germline-derived CDR1 and CDR2 are MNHEY and SMNVEV (reference sequence). V was shortened by 2 bases and J by 0 bases, with 15 bases between the two germline ends. CDR3 residues: CASSLPLRQASTDTQYF. The CDR3 DNA is TGTGCCAGCAGTTTACCTCTTCGACAGGCTAGCACAGATACGCAGTATTTT.

This chain uses TRBV7-9 with TRBJ2-7; TRBD1 might be the D (5 bases). V shed 5 bases and J shed 0 bases, with 17 bases lying between them. This CDR3 is 16 amino acids long. Germline CDR1 is SEHNR and CDR2 is FQNEAQ (reference sequence). Written as DNA, the CDR3 is TGTGCCAGCAGCCCAGCCCGGACAAGAACCTCCTACGAGCAGTACTTC. The encoded protein is CASSPARTRTSYEQYF.

This clone has a handful of counts. J is TRBJ1-4 and V is TRBV18; D perhaps matches TRBD1 (5 bases). This CDR3 has 14 residues. Germline assignment: CDR1 KGHSH and CDR2 LQKENI. Between the trimmed V and J ends, which lost 5 bases and 5 bases, there was a span of 12 bases. For the CDR3, the DNA is TGTGCCAGCTCAACCCGGGACGGGAATGAAAAACTGTTTTTT. Residues: CASSTRDGNEKLFF.

This chain uses TRBV2 with TRBJ2-7; no clear D. CDR1 and CDR2 from the germline V gene are SNHLY and FYNNEI. The CDR3 runs to 11 residues. Trimming stripped 2 bases from V and 4 bases from J, with 3 bases between. The CDR3 region is CASSERYEQYF. The CDR3 DNA is TGTGCCAGCAGTGAAAGGTACGAGCAGTACTTC.

This clone showed up just once. The chain carries TRBV20-1 and TRBJ2-1; 10 bases align to TRBD2. CDR3 length: 17 residues. Germline CDR1 reads DFQATT; CDR2 reads SNEGSKA (reference sequence). Losses at the gene ends were 3 bases for V and 8 bases for J; bases not matched to a gene: 16. The DNA for the CDR3 is TGCAGTGCTAGTCAAATGGCAGCGGGAGGGCCTACCCATGAGCAGTTCTTC. It specifies CSASQMAAGGPTHEQFF.

The gene calls are TRBV5-1 and TRBJ2-3, with D perhaps given as TRBD1 or TRBD2 (5 bases each). This CDR3 contains 15 residues. Germline V gene lookup returns CDR1 SGHRS and CDR2 YFSETQ. With 0 bases removed from V and 3 bases from J, the gap between germline ends came to 11 bases. The CDR3 nucleotides are TGCGCCAGCAGCTTGGAAGGGTGGGGGACAGATACGCAGTATTTT. Encoded protein: CASSLEGWGTDTQYF.

The chain is built from TRBV11-2 and TRBJ2-2, with TRBD1 matching 8 bases. CDR1 is SGHAT and CDR2 is FQNNGV in the germline V gene. The V gene end was trimmed by 4 bases and the J gene end by 6 bases; junction bases not matched to a gene: 10. This CDR3 region has 16 residues. The CDR3 DNA reads as TGTGCCAGCAGCTGGAAGGGACAGGTGGAACCCGGGGAGCTGTTTTTT. Translated: CASSWKGQVEPGELFF.

V and J are TRBV3-1 (or the pseudogene TRBV3-2) and TRBJ2-5; 7 nucleotides agree with TRBD1. The J segment lost 7 bases and the V segment lost 3 bases, leaving 11 bases of the junction unmatched. The germline V gene encodes CDR1 LGHDT and CDR2 YNNKEL (reference sequence). The CDR3 loop spans 15 amino acids. CDR3 bases: TGTGCCAGCAGCCACTCGACAGGGTCGGGGAGGACCCAGTACTTC. As protein: CASSHSTGSGRTQYF.